This T cell receptor beta chain came from a study of kidney transplant recipient with SARS-CoV-2 infection (dated by TCRdb to about 2021). The time point label on this specimen signifies: pre-pandemic baseline sample and day 111 after first positive SARS-CoV-2 test. Sequenced on an Illumina MiSeq. The peripheral T cell repertoire was profiled for human TCRbeta genes. As for the original processing: Beta-binomial modelling was applied to test for differential clonotype abundance so that variability over time was accounted for. Expanded clonotypes were checked against the ImmuneCODE reference database of SARS-CoV-2-associated TCRs and mapped to regions of the viral genome. Additional repertoire analyses examined TRBV gene usage, CDR3 length, CDR3 amino acid overlap between time points, distributions of clonotype abundance, and Jaccard similarity. TCRdb took the public reads, trimmed them with fastp at Q25, ran MiXCR for clone calling and kept in-frame beta chains. One record per CDR3 amino acid sequence lists the most common genes and DNA. V and J calls and clone size were set by TCRdb, not the authors. In all, the sample holds 250,000 or so distinct CDR3 sequences, and about 28% of those were seen once. The leading ten clones occupy roughly 7% of the sample.

Concerning this clonotype itself: It has no known antigen specificity. This CDR3 fails to terminate in the conserved phenylalanine or tryptophan, so it likely reflects a read error.

The TCR sequence derives from a male patient aged 25 to 39 who had COVID-19 and was a kidney transplant recipient. After a transplant, certain T cells may trace back to the graft donor. Sequencing used a blood sample, obtained at baseline and around day 120 from a kidney transplant recipient.

CDR3 reads: CATSDPGGETYNEQFL. Read as DNA, the sequence is TGTGCCACCAGTGACCCCGGGGGCGAGACCTACAATGAGCAGTTCCTC. The chain is made from TRBV24-1 and TRBJ2-1, with the D call perhaps TRBD1 or TRBD2, as 6 bases match in each case. 16 amino acids form the CDR3, both terminal residues included. This entry keeps only the CDR3 DNA: 48 bases, framed from base 1. The germline V gene encodes CDR1 KGHDR and CDR2 SFDVKD. Trimming at the junction amounts to 4 bases on V and 2 bases on J, and the germline ends lie 14 bases apart.